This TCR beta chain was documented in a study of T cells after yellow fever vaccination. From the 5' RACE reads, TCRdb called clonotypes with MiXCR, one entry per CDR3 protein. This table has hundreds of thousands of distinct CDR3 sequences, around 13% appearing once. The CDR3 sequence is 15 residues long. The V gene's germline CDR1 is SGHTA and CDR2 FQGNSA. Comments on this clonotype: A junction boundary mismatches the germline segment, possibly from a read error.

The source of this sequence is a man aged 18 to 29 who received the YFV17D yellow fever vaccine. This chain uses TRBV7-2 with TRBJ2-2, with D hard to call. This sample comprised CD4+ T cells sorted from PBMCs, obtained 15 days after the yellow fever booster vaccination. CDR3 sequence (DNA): TGTGCCAGCAGCTTATTCGCCCTGAACTCCGGGGAGCTGTTTTTT. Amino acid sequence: CASSLFALNSGELFF.